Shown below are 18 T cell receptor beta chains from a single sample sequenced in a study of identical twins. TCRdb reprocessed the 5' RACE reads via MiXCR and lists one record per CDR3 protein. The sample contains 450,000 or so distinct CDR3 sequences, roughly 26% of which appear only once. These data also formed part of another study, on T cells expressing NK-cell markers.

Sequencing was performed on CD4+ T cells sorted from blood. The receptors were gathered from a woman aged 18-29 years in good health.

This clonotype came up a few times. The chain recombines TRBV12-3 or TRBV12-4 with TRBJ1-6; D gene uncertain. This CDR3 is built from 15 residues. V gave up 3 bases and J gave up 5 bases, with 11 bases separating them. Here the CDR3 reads CASSLGRTNNSPLHF. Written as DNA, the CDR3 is TGTGCCAGCAGTTTGGGCAGGACCAATAATTCACCCCTCCACTTT.

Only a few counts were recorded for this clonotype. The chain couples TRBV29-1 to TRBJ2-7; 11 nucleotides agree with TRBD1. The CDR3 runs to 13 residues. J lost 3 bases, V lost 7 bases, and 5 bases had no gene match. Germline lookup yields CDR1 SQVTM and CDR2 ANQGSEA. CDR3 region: CSAGQGEIYEQYF. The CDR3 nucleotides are TGCAGCGCGGGACAGGGGGAGATCTACGAGCAGTACTTC.

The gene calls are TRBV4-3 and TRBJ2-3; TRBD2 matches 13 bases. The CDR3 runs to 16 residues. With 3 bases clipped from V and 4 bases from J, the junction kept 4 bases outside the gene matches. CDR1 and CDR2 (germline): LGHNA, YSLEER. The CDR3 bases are TGCGCCAGCAGCCAGCGACTAGCGGGGGGTGCAGATACGCAGTATTTT. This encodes CASSQRLAGGADTQYF.

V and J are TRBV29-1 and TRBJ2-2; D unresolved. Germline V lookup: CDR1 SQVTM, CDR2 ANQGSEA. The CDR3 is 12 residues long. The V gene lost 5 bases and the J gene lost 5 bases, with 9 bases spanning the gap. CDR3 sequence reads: CSVWMLTGELFF. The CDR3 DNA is TGCAGCGTTTGGATGCTTACCGGGGAGCTGTTTTTT.

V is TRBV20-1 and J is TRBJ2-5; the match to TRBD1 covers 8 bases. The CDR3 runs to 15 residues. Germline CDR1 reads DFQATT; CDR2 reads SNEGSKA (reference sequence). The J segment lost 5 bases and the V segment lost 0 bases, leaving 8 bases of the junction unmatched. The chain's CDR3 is CSARDGRTGSETQYF. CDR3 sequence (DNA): TGCAGTGCTAGAGATGGACGGACAGGGTCGGAGACCCAGTACTTC.

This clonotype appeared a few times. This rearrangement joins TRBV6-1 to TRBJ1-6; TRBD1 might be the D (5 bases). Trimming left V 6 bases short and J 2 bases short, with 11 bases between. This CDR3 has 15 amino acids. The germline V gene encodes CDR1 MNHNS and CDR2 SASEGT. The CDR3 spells CASRAGGPYNSPLHF. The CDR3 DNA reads TGTGCCAGCAGAGCCGGGGGTCCCTATAATTCACCCCTCCACTTT.

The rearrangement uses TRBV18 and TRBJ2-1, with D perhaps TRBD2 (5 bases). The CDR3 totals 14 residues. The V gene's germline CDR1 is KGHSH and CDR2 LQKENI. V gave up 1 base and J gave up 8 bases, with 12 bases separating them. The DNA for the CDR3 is TGTGCCAGCTCACCACTCAGAGGGTCTCATGAGCAGTTCTTC. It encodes CASSPLRGSHEQFF.

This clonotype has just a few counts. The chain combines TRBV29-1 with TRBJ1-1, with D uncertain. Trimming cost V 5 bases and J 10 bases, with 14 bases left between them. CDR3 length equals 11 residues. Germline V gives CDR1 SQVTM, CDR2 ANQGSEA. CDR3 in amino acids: CSVYPGFGAFF. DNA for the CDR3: TGCAGCGTTTACCCGGGGTTTGGAGCTTTCTTT. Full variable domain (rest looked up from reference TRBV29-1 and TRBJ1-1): SAVISQKPSRDICQRGTSLTIQCQVDSQVTMMFWYRQQPGQSLTLIATANQGSEATYESGFVIDKFPISRPNLTFSTLTVSNMSPEDSSIYLCSVYPGFGAFFGQGTRLTVV.

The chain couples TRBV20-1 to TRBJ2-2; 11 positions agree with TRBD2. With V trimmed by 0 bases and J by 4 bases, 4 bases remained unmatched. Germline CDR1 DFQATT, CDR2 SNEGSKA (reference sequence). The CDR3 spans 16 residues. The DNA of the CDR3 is TGCAGTGCTAGAGATCCCCTAGCGGGAGGCACCGGGGAGCTGTTTTTT. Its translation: CSARDPLAGGTGELFF.

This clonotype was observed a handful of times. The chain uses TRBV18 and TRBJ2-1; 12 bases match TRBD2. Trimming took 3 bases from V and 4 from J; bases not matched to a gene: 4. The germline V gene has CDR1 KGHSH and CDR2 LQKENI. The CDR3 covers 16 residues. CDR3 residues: CASSPGLAGNYNEQFF. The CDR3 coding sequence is TGTGCCAGCTCACCCGGACTAGCGGGAAATTACAATGAGCAGTTCTTC.

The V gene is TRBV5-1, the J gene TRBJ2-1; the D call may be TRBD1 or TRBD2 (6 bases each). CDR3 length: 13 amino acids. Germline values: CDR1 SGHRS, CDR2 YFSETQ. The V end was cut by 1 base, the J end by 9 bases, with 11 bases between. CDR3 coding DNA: TGCGCCAGCAGCTTGTCCGGGGGCGCTGAGCAGTTCTTC. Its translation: CASSLSGGAEQFF.

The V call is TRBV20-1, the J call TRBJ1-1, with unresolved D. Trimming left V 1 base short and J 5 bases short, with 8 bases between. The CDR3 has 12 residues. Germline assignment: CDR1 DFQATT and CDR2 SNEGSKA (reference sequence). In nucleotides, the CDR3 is TGCAGTGCTAGAGCGCTAACGACTGAAGCTTTCTTT. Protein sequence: CSARALTTEAFF.

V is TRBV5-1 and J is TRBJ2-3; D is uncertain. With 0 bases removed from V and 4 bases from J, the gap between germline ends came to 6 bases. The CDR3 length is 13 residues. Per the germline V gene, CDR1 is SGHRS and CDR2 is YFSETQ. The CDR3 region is CASSLAAADTQYF. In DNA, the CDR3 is TGCGCCAGCAGCTTGGCCGCGGCAGATACGCAGTATTTT.

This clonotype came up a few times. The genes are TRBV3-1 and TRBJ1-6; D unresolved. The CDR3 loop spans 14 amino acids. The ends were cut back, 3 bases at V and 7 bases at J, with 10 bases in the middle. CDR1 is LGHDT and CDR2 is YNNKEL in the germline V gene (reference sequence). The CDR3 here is CASSHLPVNSPLHF. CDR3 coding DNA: TGTGCCAGCAGCCACCTACCGGTAAATTCACCCCTCCACTTT.

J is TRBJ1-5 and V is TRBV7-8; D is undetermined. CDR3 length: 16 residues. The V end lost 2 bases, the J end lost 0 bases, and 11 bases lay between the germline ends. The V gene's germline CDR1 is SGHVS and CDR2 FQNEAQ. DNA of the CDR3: TGTGCCAGCAGCTTATCATTCGGGCTTAGCAATCAGCCCCAGCATTTT. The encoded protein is CASSLSFGLSNQPQHF.

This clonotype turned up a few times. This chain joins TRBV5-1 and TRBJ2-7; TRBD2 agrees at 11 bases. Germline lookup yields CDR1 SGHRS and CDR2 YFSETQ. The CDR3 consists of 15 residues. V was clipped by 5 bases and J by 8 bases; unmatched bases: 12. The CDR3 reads CASRLMTSGEGKQYF. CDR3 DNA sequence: TGCGCCAGCAGACTCATGACTAGCGGGGAAGGGAAGCAGTACTTC. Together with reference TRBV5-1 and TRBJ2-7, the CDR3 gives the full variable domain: KAGVTQTPRYLIKTRGQQVTLSCSPISGHRSVSWYQQTPGQGLQFLFEYFSETQRNKGNFPGRFSGRQFSNSRSEMNVSTLELGDSALYLCASRLMTSGEGKQYFGPGTRLTVT.

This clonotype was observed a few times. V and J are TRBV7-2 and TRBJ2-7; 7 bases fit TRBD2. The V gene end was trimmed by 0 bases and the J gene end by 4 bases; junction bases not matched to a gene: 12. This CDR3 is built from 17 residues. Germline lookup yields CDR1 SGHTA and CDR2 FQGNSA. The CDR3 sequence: CASSLALISASGYEQYF. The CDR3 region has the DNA TGTGCCAGCAGCTTAGCGCTGATTTCGGCTAGCGGTTACGAGCAGTACTTC. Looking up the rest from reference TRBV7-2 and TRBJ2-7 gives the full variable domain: GAGVSQSPSNKVTEKGKDVELRCDPISGHTALYWYRQSLGQGLEFLIYFQGNSAPDKSGLPSDRFSAERTGGSVSTLTIQRTQQEDSAVYLCASSLALISASGYEQYFGPGTRLTVT.

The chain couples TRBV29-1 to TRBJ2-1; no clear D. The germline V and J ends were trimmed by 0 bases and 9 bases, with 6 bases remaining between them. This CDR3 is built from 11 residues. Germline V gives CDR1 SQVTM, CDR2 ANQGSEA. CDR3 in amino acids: CSVEDRSEQFF. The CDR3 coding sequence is TGCAGCGTTGAAGATAGGAGTGAGCAGTTCTTC.